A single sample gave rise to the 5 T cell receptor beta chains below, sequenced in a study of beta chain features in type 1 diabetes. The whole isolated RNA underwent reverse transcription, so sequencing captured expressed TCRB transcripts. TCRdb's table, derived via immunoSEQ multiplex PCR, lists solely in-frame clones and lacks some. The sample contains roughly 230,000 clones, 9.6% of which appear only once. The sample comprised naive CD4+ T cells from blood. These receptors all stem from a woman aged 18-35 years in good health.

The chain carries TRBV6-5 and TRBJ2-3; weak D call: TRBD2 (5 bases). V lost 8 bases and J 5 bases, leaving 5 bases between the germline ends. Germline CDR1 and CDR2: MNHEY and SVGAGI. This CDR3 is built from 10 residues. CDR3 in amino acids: CASRGDTQYF. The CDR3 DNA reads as TGTGCCAGCCGGGGAGATACGCAGTATTTT.

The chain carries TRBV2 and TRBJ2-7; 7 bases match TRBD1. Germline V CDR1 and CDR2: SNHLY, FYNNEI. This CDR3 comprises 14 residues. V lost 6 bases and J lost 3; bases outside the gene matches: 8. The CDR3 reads CASRGMTGNYEQYF. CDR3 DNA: TGTGCCAGCAGGGGAATGACAGGGAACTACGAGCAGTACTTC.

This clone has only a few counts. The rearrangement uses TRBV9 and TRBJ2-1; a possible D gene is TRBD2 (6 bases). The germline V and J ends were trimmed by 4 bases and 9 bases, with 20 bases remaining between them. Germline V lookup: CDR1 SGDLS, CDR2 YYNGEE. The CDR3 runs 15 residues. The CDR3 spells CASSPGSSGGTEQFF. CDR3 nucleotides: TGTGCCAGCAGCCCTGGGAGTAGCGGTGGTACTGAGCAGTTCTTC.

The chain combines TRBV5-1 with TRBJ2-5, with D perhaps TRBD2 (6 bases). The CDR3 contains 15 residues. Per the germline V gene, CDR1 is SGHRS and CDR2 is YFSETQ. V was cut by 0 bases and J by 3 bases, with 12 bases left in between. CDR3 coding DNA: TGCGCCAGCAGCTTGGGGCCTAGCGTTGAAGAGACCCAGTACTTC. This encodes CASSLGPSVEETQYF.

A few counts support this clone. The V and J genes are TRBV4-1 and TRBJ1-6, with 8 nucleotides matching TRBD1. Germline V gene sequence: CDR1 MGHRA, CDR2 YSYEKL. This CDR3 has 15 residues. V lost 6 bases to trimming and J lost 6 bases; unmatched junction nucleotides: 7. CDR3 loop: CASSQDRVGNSPLHF. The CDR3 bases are TGCGCCAGCAGTCAGGACAGGGTCGGTAATTCACCCCTCCACTTT.